This is a list of T cell receptor beta chains from one sample in a study of regulatory T cells in long-lasting Graves disease. Using its own MiXCR run on the multiplex PCR reads, TCRdb lists one record per CDR3 protein. The profile shows 310,000 or so distinct CDR3 sequences, around 23% of them singletons. Sequenced material: peripheral blood mononuclear cells (PBMCs), taken when the disease was refractory, from a patient treated with antithyroid drugs. These receptor sequences come from a female donor with Graves disease. Both conserved end residues are part of each CDR3. Fields, in order: CDR3 DNA, CDR3 protein, V gene, clone size, D gene, J gene. A D gene is named only where the DNA matches it firmly. Part of the rows lack a size; the others show once, few, many or a class for expanded clones.

DNA: TGCAGTGCTGAACTAGCGGGAGGGTACTCCTACGAGCAGTACTTC
CDR3: CSAELAGGYSYEQYF
V: TRBV20-1
size: -
D: TRBD2
J: TRBJ2-7

DNA: TGTGCCACCAGCAGAGATGCAGCGGGAGGCTCGCAGTTCTTC
CDR3: CATSRDAAGGSQFF
V: TRBV15
size: few
D: TRBD2
J: TRBJ2-1

DNA: TGTGCCAGTAGTATCGGGCCCCAGCCCCAGCATTTT
CDR3: CASSIGPQPQHF
V: TRBV19
size: -
D: -
J: TRBJ1-5

DNA: TGTGCCAGCAGCCCCGGCGGGGCCTACGAGCAGTACTTC
CDR3: CASSPGGAYEQYF
V: TRBV28
size: -
D: -
J: TRBJ2-7

DNA: TGTGCCAGTAGATATCACGGGACGGGACAGGGGGCCGGCTACACCTTC
CDR3: CASRYHGTGQGAGYTF
V: TRBV19
size: once
D: TRBD1
J: TRBJ1-2

DNA: TGCGCCAGCAGCCCCGATGGGTTTGGGGCCAACGTCCTGACTTTC
CDR3: CASSPDGFGANVLTF
V: TRBV5-1
size: few
D: -
J: TRBJ2-6

DNA: TGTGCCAGCAGCTTGGCGTTCGGCACTGAAGCTTTCTTT
CDR3: CASSLAFGTEAFF
V: TRBV5-6
size: few
D: -
J: TRBJ1-1

DNA: TGTGCCAGCAGCCCAATAGCGGGAGGGGGAGAGACCCAGTACTTC
CDR3: CASSPIAGGGETQYF
V: TRBV5-6
size: -
D: TRBD2
J: TRBJ2-5

DNA: TGTGCCAGCAGTTCAGACAGGTATAGCAATCAGCCCCAGCATTTT
CDR3: CASSSDRYSNQPQHF
V: TRBV28
size: many
D: -
J: TRBJ1-5

DNA: TGCGCCAGCAACCCGGGAACAGGGGACGAGCAGTACTTC
CDR3: CASNPGTGDEQYF
V: TRBV5-1
size: few
D: TRBD1
J: TRBJ2-7

DNA: TGTGCCAGCAGCTTAGGAGTGTTGAGGGAAGCGGGCATAACCGAAAACTCCTACGAGCAGTACTTC
CDR3: CASSLGVLREAGITENSYEQYF
V: TRBV7-8
size: -
D: -
J: TRBJ2-7

DNA: TGCAGTGCTAGGGTGACATACCCCACCGGGGAGCTGTTTTTT
CDR3: CSARVTYPTGELFF
V: TRBV20-1
size: few
D: -
J: TRBJ2-2

DNA: TGTGCCAGCACAGGGCAGGGGGCGGCCAAAAACATTCAGTACTTC
CDR3: CASTGQGAAKNIQYF
V: TRBV6-1
size: many
D: TRBD1
J: TRBJ2-4

DNA: TGTGCCAGCAGCCAAGAGTCGGGACTAGCGGCCAATGAGCAGTTCTTC
CDR3: CASSQESGLAANEQFF
V: TRBV4-2
size: -
D: TRBD2
J: TRBJ2-1

DNA: TGTGCCAGCAGCACCTGGCGGGACAGGGAGGATGAAGCTTTCTTT
CDR3: CASSTWRDREDEAFF
V: TRBV11-1
size: many
D: TRBD1
J: TRBJ1-1

DNA: TGTGCCAGCAGTGAAGCCATAGGGACTATCTACGAGCAGTACTTC
CDR3: CASSEAIGTIYEQYF
V: TRBV6-1
size: many
D: TRBD2
J: TRBJ2-7

DNA: TGTGCCAGCAGCTTATCCCCCGGTAGAGAGACCCAGTACTTC
CDR3: CASSLSPGRETQYF
V: TRBV7-9
size: many
D: -
J: TRBJ2-5

DNA: TGTGCCAGCAGCCTGGTCACAGATTCCTACGAGCAGTACTTC
CDR3: CASSLVTDSYEQYF
V: TRBV27
size: few
D: -
J: TRBJ2-7

DNA: TGCAGCGTGACCCCTGTCGGGACAGAGCGGTACGAGCAGTACTTC
CDR3: CSVTPVGTERYEQYF
V: TRBV29-1
size: -
D: TRBD1
J: TRBJ2-7

DNA: TGTGCCAGCTCACCAATAGACAGGGCGCAGGATGGCTACACCTTC
CDR3: CASSPIDRAQDGYTF
V: TRBV18
size: few
D: TRBD1
J: TRBJ1-2

DNA: TGTGCCAACAGCACCCGAGGAGTTGGTGAGACCCAGTACTTC
CDR3: CANSTRGVGETQYF
V: TRBV5-6
size: -
D: -
J: TRBJ2-5

DNA: TGCAGTGCCCTCGGACAGGACTATGGCTACACCTTC
CDR3: CSALGQDYGYTF
V: TRBV20-1
size: -
D: TRBD1
J: TRBJ1-2

DNA: TGCGCCAGCAGCCAATGGCGGACAGACAATCAGCCCCAGCATTTT
CDR3: CASSQWRTDNQPQHF
V: TRBV4-3
size: -
D: -
J: TRBJ1-5

DNA: TGTGCCAGCAGTGATAGGGACCAGGACCCCCCCTACAATGAGCAGTTCTTC
CDR3: CASSDRDQDPPYNEQFF
V: TRBV25-1
size: few
D: -
J: TRBJ2-1

DNA: TGTGCCTGTGGGACCTCCCAAGAGACCCAGTACTTC
CDR3: CACGTSQETQYF
V: TRBV30
size: -
D: -
J: TRBJ2-5

DNA: TGTGCCAGCAGCCATCTCAGTACAGGCCCCTACGAGCAGTACTTC
CDR3: CASSHLSTGPYEQYF
V: TRBV3-1
size: many
D: -
J: TRBJ2-7

DNA: TGCAGCGTTTCCGGACAGGGTCGGTACGAGCAGTACTTC
CDR3: CSVSGQGRYEQYF
V: TRBV29-1
size: -
D: TRBD1
J: TRBJ2-7

DNA: TGTGCCAGCAGCTTAACCGGGGGGGGATACAATGAGCAGTTCTTC
CDR3: CASSLTGGGYNEQFF
V: TRBV7-3
size: -
D: TRBD2
J: TRBJ2-1

DNA: TGCGCCAGCAGTCAAGGCAGGGGGCTCGGAGAGACCCAGTACTTC
CDR3: CASSQGRGLGETQYF
V: TRBV4-3
size: -
D: TRBD1
J: TRBJ2-5

DNA: TGTGCCAGTAGTCCCCGGGACAATCAGCCCCAGCATTTT
CDR3: CASSPRDNQPQHF
V: TRBV19
size: many
D: -
J: TRBJ1-5

DNA: TGTGCCAGCAGCGTACAGGGGGCGGGTGGCTACACCTTC
CDR3: CASSVQGAGGYTF
V: TRBV7-9
size: -
D: TRBD1
J: TRBJ1-2

DNA: TGTGCCAGCAGGCGACAGGACTACGAGCAGTACTTC
CDR3: CASRRQDYEQYF
V: TRBV7-9
size: many
D: -
J: TRBJ2-7

DNA: TGTGCCAGCAGTGATGGACTAGCGGGGTATCAAGAGACCCAGTACTTC
CDR3: CASSDGLAGYQETQYF
V: TRBV28
size: many
D: TRBD2
J: TRBJ2-5

DNA: TGTGCCTGGCACACCGGCCGAGAAGCTTTCTTT
CDR3: CAWHTGREAFF
V: TRBV30
size: few
D: -
J: TRBJ1-1

DNA: TGTGCCAGCTCAGCCCAGAGCGCCAAAAACATTCAGTACTTC
CDR3: CASSAQSAKNIQYF
V: TRBV18
size: few
D: -
J: TRBJ2-4

DNA: TGTGCCATCAGTGAGTCCACTAGCGGACTCACCGGGGAGCTGTTTTTT
CDR3: CAISESTSGLTGELFF
V: TRBV10-3
size: -
D: TRBD2
J: TRBJ2-2

DNA: TGTGCCAGTAGCCAGATGGGGAGAAGCTCTAATTCACCCCTCCACTTT
CDR3: CASSQMGRSSNSPLHF
V: TRBV19
size: -
D: -
J: TRBJ1-6

DNA: TGTGCCACCAATCCGGACAGGGCGACACAAGAGACCCAGTACTTC
CDR3: CATNPDRATQETQYF
V: TRBV15
size: few
D: TRBD1
J: TRBJ2-5

DNA: TGCAGTGCTATTGGGGAGGGTTTTGGAATTTCGGGGACCCAGTACTTC
CDR3: CSAIGEGFGISGTQYF
V: TRBV20-1
size: many
D: TRBD2
J: TRBJ2-5

DNA: TGTGCCACCAGTGATCTATACAGGAGCAACAATGAGCAGTTCTTC
CDR3: CATSDLYRSNNEQFF
V: TRBV24-1
size: -
D: -
J: TRBJ2-1

DNA: TGCAGTGCTAGAGATCAATGGAGTCTAGAGACCCAGTACTTC
CDR3: CSARDQWSLETQYF
V: TRBV20-1
size: -
D: -
J: TRBJ2-5

DNA: TGTGCCAGCAGCGACGATGACACCGACTATGGCTACACCTTC
CDR3: CASSDDDTDYGYTF
V: TRBV7-9
size: few
D: -
J: TRBJ1-2

DNA: TGTGCCAGCAGTTACGGACTTAGCAGGGGGCTTCATAACACCGGGGAGCTGTTTTTT
CDR3: CASSYGLSRGLHNTGELFF
V: TRBV6-2/TRBV6-3
size: -
D: TRBD1
J: TRBJ2-2

DNA: TGTGCCAGCAGTGAAGCGCTTCGACAGGGATCCTACGAGCAGTACTTC
CDR3: CASSEALRQGSYEQYF
V: TRBV6-1
size: many
D: TRBD1
J: TRBJ2-7

DNA: TGCAGTGCCGCCGGGACACCTCAAGAGACCCAGTACTTC
CDR3: CSAAGTPQETQYF
V: TRBV20-1
size: -
D: -
J: TRBJ2-5

DNA: TGTGCCAGTTCCAGGCGCGGGGGCTATGGCTACACCTTC
CDR3: CASSRRGGYGYTF
V: TRBV19
size: -
D: -
J: TRBJ1-2

DNA: TGCGCCAGCAGCCCTCGGGACTACTCGGACGAGCAGTACTTC
CDR3: CASSPRDYSDEQYF
V: TRBV4-1
size: -
D: TRBD2
J: TRBJ2-7

DNA: TGTGCCAGCAGCGAGGGACAGGGAGCATTCTACGAGCAGTACTTC
CDR3: CASSEGQGAFYEQYF
V: TRBV9
size: few
D: TRBD1
J: TRBJ2-7

DNA: TGTGCCAGCAGCCCAGACCGGGACAATGAGCAGTTCTTC
CDR3: CASSPDRDNEQFF
V: TRBV11-2
size: many
D: -
J: TRBJ2-1